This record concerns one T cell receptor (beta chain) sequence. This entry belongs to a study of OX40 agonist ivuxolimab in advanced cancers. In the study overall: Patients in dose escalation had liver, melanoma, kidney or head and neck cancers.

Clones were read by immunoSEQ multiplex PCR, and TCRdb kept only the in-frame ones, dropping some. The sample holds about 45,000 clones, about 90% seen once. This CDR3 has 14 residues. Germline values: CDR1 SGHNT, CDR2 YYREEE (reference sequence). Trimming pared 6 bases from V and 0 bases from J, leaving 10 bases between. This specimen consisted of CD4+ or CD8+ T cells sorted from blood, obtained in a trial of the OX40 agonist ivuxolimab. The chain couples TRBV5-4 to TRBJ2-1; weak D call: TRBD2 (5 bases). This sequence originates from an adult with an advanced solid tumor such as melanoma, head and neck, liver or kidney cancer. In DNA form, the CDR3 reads TGTGCCAGCACCCGCGAGGGCTCCTACAATGAGCAGTTCTTC. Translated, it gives CASTREGSYNEQFF.